This T cell receptor (beta chain) derives from a study of cytomegalovirus exposure and HLA in healthy donors. Whole-study context: A later analysis reported the same platform for the 120 or so validation repertoires and the roughly 670 first-cohort repertoires.

A note on this clone: Antigen unknown.

Study conclusions and caveats: According to a later analysis, TCR clusters from the first cohort tended to co-occur in the roughly 110 validation repertoires.

Sequencing was performed with immunoSEQ multiplex PCR; in TCRdb, only in-frame clones are kept and a portion is missing. The sample lists about 95,000 clones; roughly 85% were seen once. The germline V and J ends were trimmed by 0 bases and 2 bases, with 9 bases remaining between them. The CDR3 is made up of 15 amino acids. Per germline, CDR1 MNHNY and CDR2 SVGAGI (reference sequence). The TCR comes from a man aged 18 to 30 in good health and CMV-seropositive. The sequenced sample was PBMCs. The V call is TRBV6-6, the J call TRBJ2-3; weak D call: TRBD2 (6 bases). The CDR3 DNA sequence: TGTGCCAGCAGTTACTCTCGGGAGTACACAGATACGCAGTATTTT. Protein: CASSYSREYTDTQYF.